One and the same sample provided the 20 T cell receptor beta chains below, sequenced in a study of control samples from healthy donors and cancer patients. The table came from immunoSEQ multiplex PCR; TCRdb's copy has only in-frame clones and leaves some out. The sample has about 130,000 clones; roughly 91% are singletons. Sequenced material: PBMCs. Receptors originate from a man aged 45-60 years with head and neck cancer.

As regards this clone: This specimen includes other DNA sequences encoding the same CDR3. V is TRBV18 and J is TRBJ2-5; D remains ambiguous. This CDR3 is built from 11 residues. In germline, CDR1 is KGHSH, CDR2 LQKENI. V lost 6 bases and J lost 1, with 3 bases in between. CDR3 in DNA: TGTGCCAGCTCTCCCCAAGAGACCCAGTACTTC. This encodes CASSPQETQYF.

The chain has TRBV7-9 and TRBJ2-7, with D perhaps matching TRBD1 (7 bases). V lost 5 bases and J 6 bases, leaving 14 bases between the germline ends. Germline V gene sequence: CDR1 SEHNR, CDR2 FQNEAQ (reference sequence). The CDR3 extends over 13 amino acids. The CDR3 DNA follows: TGTGCCAGCAGCCTCCCAGGGGGACTCGAGCAGTACTTC. It codes for CASSLPGGLEQYF. Full variable domain (remainder filled in from reference TRBV7-9 and TRBJ2-7): DTGVSQNPRHKITKRGQNVTFRCDPISEHNRLYWYRQTLGQGPEFLTYFQNEAQLEKSRLLSDRFSAERPKGSFSTLEIQRTEQGDSAMYLCASSLPGGLEQYFGPGTRLTVT.

CDR3 residues: CAWSVQGGGSYNSPLHF. Written as DNA, the CDR3 is TGTGCCTGGAGTGTACAAGGGGGTGGCTCCTATAATTCACCCCTCCACTTT. The chain links TRBV30 to TRBJ1-6; D possibly corresponds to TRBD1 (6 bases). Germline values: CDR1 GTSNPN, CDR2 SVGIG (reference sequence). This CDR3 contains 17 residues. Trimming stripped 0 bases from V and 0 bases from J, with 12 bases between.

This clone was seen only once. The chain links TRBV7-2 to TRBJ2-5, with TRBD2 as a possible D gene (6 bases). This CDR3 is built from 14 residues. Germline-derived CDR1 and CDR2 are SGHTA and FQGNSA. Trimming shortened V by 4 bases and J by 4 bases, and 13 bases separated the two germline ends. This CDR3 is CASSSTIGGETQYF. In DNA, the CDR3 is TGTGCCAGCAGCTCCACAATCGGGGGAGAGACCCAGTACTTC.

V and J are TRBV5-6 and TRBJ2-7; D remains unclear. Between the trimmed V and J ends, which lost 1 base and 2 bases, there was a span of 16 bases. Germline-derived CDR1 and CDR2 are SGHDT and YYEEEE. The CDR3 loop spans 16 amino acids. The CDR3 protein is CASSLSWDREPYEQYF. The CDR3 nucleotides are TGTGCCAGCAGCTTGTCGTGGGATAGAGAGCCCTACGAGCAGTACTTC.

This chain links TRBV28 with TRBJ1-4; D is uncertain. The V end lost 5 bases, the J end lost 4 bases, and 14 bases lay between the germline ends. The CDR3 is made up of 15 amino acids. Germline CDR1 and CDR2: MDHEN and SYDVKM. In DNA form, the CDR3 reads TGTGCCAGCAGTCCTCCGGGAGCCCTTAATGAAAAACTGTTTTTT. This gives the protein CASSPPGALNEKLFF.

The rearrangement links TRBV10-3 to TRBJ2-7; 9 nucleotides line up with TRBD1. J lost 0 bases, V lost 8 bases, and 5 bases had no gene match. From germline, CDR1 is ENHRY and CDR2 SYGVKD. The CDR3 length is 14 residues. CDR3 residues: CAIGRGQGSYEQYF. In DNA form, the CDR3 reads TGTGCCATCGGCAGGGGACAGGGCTCCTACGAGCAGTACTTC.

J is TRBJ1-2 and V is TRBV7-2; D is ambiguous. The V end was cut by 4 bases, the J end by 7 bases, with 10 bases between. This CDR3 comprises 12 residues. The V gene's germline CDR1 is SGHTA and CDR2 FQGNSA. CDR3 residues: CASSSSNFGYTF. The CDR3 DNA reads TGTGCCAGCAGCTCTTCTAATTTTGGCTACACCTTC.

This chain uses TRBV16 with TRBJ2-5; D remains unclear. V lost 2 bases to trimming and J lost 9 bases, with 19 bases between them. In germline, CDR1 is KGHSY, CDR2 FQNENV. This CDR3 is built from 15 residues. The CDR3 sequence is CASSQGTPGTLPQYF. Written as DNA, the CDR3 is TGTGCCAGCAGCCAAGGAACGCCTGGCACCCTCCCCCAGTACTTC.

The chain couples TRBV19 to TRBJ1-1; D unclear. The CDR3 consists of 14 residues. CDR1 and CDR2 from the germline V gene are LNHDA and SQIVND (reference sequence). Trimming cost V 2 bases and J 4 bases, with 11 bases left between them. CDR3 DNA: TGTGCCAGTAGTATATCCCCGGGATCCACTGAAGCTTTCTTT. It encodes CASSISPGSTEAFF.

The rearrangement joins TRBV19 to TRBJ1-6; possibly TRBD1 for D (5 bases). CDR1 is LNHDA, CDR2 SQIVND, per germline (reference sequence). V lost 7 bases and J 6 bases, leaving 16 bases between the germline ends. The CDR3 is made up of 15 amino acids. The CDR3, as DNA: TGTGCCAGTACCAGCCTTACGGGGCGTAATTCACCCCTCCACTTT. Its protein product is CASTSLTGRNSPLHF.

The chain uses TRBV7-8 and TRBJ2-3; maybe TRBD2 (6 bases). Germline-derived CDR1 and CDR2 are SGHVS and FQNEAQ. The V end was cut by 1 base, the J end by 4 bases, with 9 bases between. The CDR3 is 14 residues long. This CDR3 is CASSLGGGSDTQYF. The CDR3 DNA is TGTGCCAGCAGCTTAGGTGGGGGGTCAGATACGCAGTATTTT.

Only a few counts were recorded for this clone. This sequence joins TRBV2 and TRBJ2-3; 12 nucleotides line up with TRBD2. The junction had 8 bases not matched to a gene; V was cut back by 5 bases and J by 5 bases. The germline V gene encodes CDR1 SNHLY and CDR2 FYNNEI. The length of the CDR3 is 16 residues. This chain's CDR3 is CASSSTSGGALDTQYF. Written as DNA, the CDR3 is TGTGCCAGCAGTTCGACTAGCGGGGGAGCTCTAGATACGCAGTATTTT.

The chain employs TRBV27 and TRBJ2-4; TRBD1 matches at 11 bases. The V and J ends lost 3 bases and 9 bases, in that order; junction bases with no gene match: 4. The length of the CDR3 is 14 residues. Germline CDR1 and CDR2: MNHEY and SMNVEV (reference sequence). CDR3 loop: CASSLRTGGGIQYF. The DNA for the CDR3 is TGTGCCAGCAGTTTGCGGACAGGGGGCGGCATTCAGTACTTC.

V and J are TRBV27 and TRBJ2-7; TRBD2 matches at 7 bases. This CDR3 is 12 amino acids long. Germline V lookup: CDR1 MNHEY, CDR2 SMNVEV (reference sequence). V was pared by 3 bases and J by 7 bases, with 3 bases of the junction left unmatched. The CDR3 DNA reads as TGTGCCAGCAGTTTCAGCGGGGTTGAGCAGTACTTC. It yields the protein CASSFSGVEQYF.

The chain recombines TRBV7-6 with TRBJ2-7, with TRBD1 matching over 7 bases. Germline CDR1 is SGHVS and CDR2 is FNYEAQ. The CDR3 has 16 amino acids. The trim removed 5 bases at V and 5 bases at J, leaving 15 bases unmatched. The CDR3: CASSRSTGRKSDEQYF. The CDR3 coding sequence is TGTGCCAGCAGCAGATCGACAGGGAGAAAATCGGACGAGCAGTACTTC. The whole variable domain, remainder taken from reference TRBV7-6 and TRBJ2-7, is GAGVSQSPRYKVTKRGQDVALRCDPISGHVSLYWYRQALGQGPEFLTYFNYEAQQDKSGLPNDRFSAERPEGSISTLTIQRTEQRDSAMYRCASSRSTGRKSDEQYFGPGTRLTVT.

The J gene is TRBJ2-7, the V gene TRBV20-1, with D hard to call. The CDR3 spans 12 residues. Looked up from germline, CDR1 is DFQATT and CDR2 is SNEGSKA (reference sequence). Trimming shortened V by 3 bases and J by 1 base, and 7 bases separated the two germline ends. The CDR3 is CSASKTSYEQYF. The CDR3 region has the DNA TGCAGTGCTAGTAAGACGTCCTACGAGCAGTACTTC.

The chain has TRBV14 and TRBJ2-3; D not certain. The CDR3 covers 13 residues. Trimming shortened V by 7 bases and J by 5 bases, and 13 bases separated the two germline ends. Germline V gives CDR1 SGHDN, CDR2 FVKESK. The CDR3 DNA reads as TGTGCCAGCAACCCGTCCCCGGGAGATACGCAGTATTTT. Residues: CASNPSPGDTQYF.

In nucleotides, the CDR3 is TGTGCCAGCAGTTACTCGGTATTCAGGGGGCACTACGAGCAGTACTTC. Residues: CASSYSVFRGHYEQYF. The gene calls are TRBV6-5 and TRBJ2-7; 8 bases are a match to TRBD1. The V gene's germline CDR1 is MNHEY and CDR2 SVGAGI. The CDR3 length is 16 residues. With 0 bases clipped from V and 3 bases from J, the junction kept 7 bases outside the gene matches.

The J gene is TRBJ2-2, the V gene TRBV19; no clear D gene. V shed 6 bases and J shed 0 bases, with 20 bases lying between them. CDR1 is LNHDA, CDR2 SQIVND, per germline (reference sequence). The CDR3 extends over 18 amino acids. The CDR3 DNA sequence: TGTGCCAGTAGATGGCGAGTAGGGAACACCGCGAACACCGGGGAGCTGTTTTTT. It encodes CASRWRVGNTANTGELFF.